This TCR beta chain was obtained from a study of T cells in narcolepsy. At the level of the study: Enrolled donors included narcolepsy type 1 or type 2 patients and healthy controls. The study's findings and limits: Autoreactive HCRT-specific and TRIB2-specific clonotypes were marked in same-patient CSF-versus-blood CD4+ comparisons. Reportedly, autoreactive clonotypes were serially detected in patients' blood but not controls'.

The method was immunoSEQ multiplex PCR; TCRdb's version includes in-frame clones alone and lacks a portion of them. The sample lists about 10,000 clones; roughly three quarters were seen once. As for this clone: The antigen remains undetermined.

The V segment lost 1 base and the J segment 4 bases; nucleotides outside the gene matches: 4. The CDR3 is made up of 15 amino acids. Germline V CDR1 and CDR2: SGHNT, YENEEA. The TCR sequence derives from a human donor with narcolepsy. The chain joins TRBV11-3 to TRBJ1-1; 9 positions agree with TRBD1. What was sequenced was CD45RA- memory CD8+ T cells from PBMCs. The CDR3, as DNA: TGTGCCAGCAGCTTAGCCGGACAGGGGAGCACTGAAGCTTTCTTT. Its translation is CASSLAGQGSTEAFF.